The 23 T cell receptor beta chains below were found in one sample sequenced in a study of response to subunit inactivated influenza vaccine. TCRdb fed the RT-PCR reads into MiXCR, producing one record per CDR3 protein. Here the sample spans 530,000 or so distinct CDR3 sequences, roughly 27% being singletons. The sequences come from CD4+ T cells sorted from PBMCs, collected 5 days after vaccination. These receptors originate from a middle-aged man who received an inactivated influenza vaccine.

V gene TRBV4-3 combines with J gene TRBJ1-1; D may be TRBD1 (5 bases). The V gene's germline CDR1 is LGHNA and CDR2 YSLEER. With 0 bases removed from V and 11 bases from J, the gap between germline ends came to 16 bases. The CDR3 length is 14 residues. The CDR3 loop is CASSQDMVSGRAFF. DNA for the CDR3: TGCGCCAGCAGCCAAGATATGGTCTCAGGGCGGGCTTTCTTT.

This clonotype was recorded a few times. The V call is TRBV10-3, the J call TRBJ1-5; 9 bases align to TRBD1. CDR3 length: 17 residues. The V segment lost 4 bases and the J segment 2 bases; nucleotides outside the gene matches: 9. Germline V lookup: CDR1 ENHRY, CDR2 SYGVKD. Here the CDR3 reads CAISGGTGFFGNQPQHF. The CDR3, as DNA: TGTGCCATCAGTGGGGGGACAGGGTTTTTTGGCAATCAGCCCCAGCATTTT.

V usage is TRBV2 and J usage is TRBJ2-5, with TRBD1 matching over 9 bases. Germline CDR1 reads SNHLY; CDR2 reads FYNNEI. Germline trimming cut 6 bases from V and 5 bases from J; bases unmatched to any gene: 7. This CDR3 has 14 amino acids. The CDR3 DNA reads as TGTGCCAGCAGCCTGACAGGGGGTCACGAGACCCAGTACTTC. Translated: CASSLTGGHETQYF.

This clonotype appeared a few times. The CDR3 loop reads CASSWAPGLEAFF. CDR3 nucleotides: TGCGCCAGCAGCTGGGCTCCGGGGCTTGAAGCTTTCTTT. The chain carries TRBV5-1 and TRBJ1-1; perhaps TRBD1 as D (5 bases). Germline-derived CDR1 and CDR2 are SGHRS and YFSETQ. Trimming stripped 3 bases from V and 7 bases from J, with 13 bases between. This CDR3 spans 13 amino acids.

This clonotype was seen repeatedly, ten times or more. The CDR3 sequence: CASSRRTPETQYF. For the CDR3, the DNA is TGTGCCAGCAGCCGTAGAACCCCGGAGACCCAGTACTTC. V is TRBV28 and J is TRBJ2-5; D is unclear. The ends were cut back, 6 bases at V and 5 bases at J, with 13 bases in the middle. The CDR3 totals 13 residues. The germline V gene encodes CDR1 MDHEN and CDR2 SYDVKM.

This clonotype showed up just a few times. The chain links TRBV20-1 to TRBJ2-7; 8 bases fit TRBD2. The CDR3 sequence is 14 residues long. Germline CDR1 is DFQATT and CDR2 is SNEGSKA (reference sequence). Trimming at V came to 6 bases and at J to 1 base, leaving 8 bases not matched to a gene. The CDR3 region has the DNA TGCAGTGCCAGGACGGGGGGGGTGTCCTACGAGCAGTACTTC. This gives the protein CSARTGGVSYEQYF.

The sample holds many counts of this clonotype. The chain has TRBV3-1 and TRBJ1-1; the D gene is possibly TRBD1 (6 bases). The CDR3 consists of 13 residues. Germline V gene data show CDR1 as LGHDT and CDR2 as YNNKEL (reference sequence). The V end lost 6 bases, the J end lost 8 bases, and 16 bases lay between the germline ends. CDR3 nucleotides: TGTGCCAGCAGGCTTCTCACAGGGAACGAAGCTTTCTTT. The encoded protein is CASRLLTGNEAFF.

This chain uses TRBV5-6 with TRBJ1-1; TRBD1 matches at 7 bases. Looked up from germline, CDR1 is SGHDT and CDR2 is YYEEEE. CDR3 length: 14 residues. V was clipped by 0 bases and J by 6 bases; unmatched bases: 5. CDR3 in amino acids: CASSLVQGLSEAFF. The CDR3 DNA sequence: TGTGCCAGCAGCTTGGTACAGGGGTTATCTGAAGCTTTCTTT.

J is TRBJ2-3 and V is TRBV7-2; D is ambiguous. The end of the DNA aligns better with TRBJ1-5, so the J call may be wrong. The CDR3 runs 13 residues. Germline CDR1 and CDR2: SGHTA and FQGNSA. The CDR3 nucleotides read TGTGCCAGCGGGTTAGCGGGGAGGGTTACGCAGCATTTT. Its translation: CASGLAGRVTQHF.

This rearrangement joins TRBV20-1 to TRBJ2-1; 7 bases match TRBD2. CDR3 length: 14 residues. Germline lookup yields CDR1 DFQATT and CDR2 SNEGSKA (reference sequence). Trimming took 3 bases from V and 3 from J; bases not matched to a gene: 5. CDR3 nucleotide sequence: TGCAGTGCTAGGCGTGCGGGGGTCTACAATGAGCAGTTCTTC. This encodes CSARRAGVYNEQFF.

The chain is built from TRBV7-2 and TRBJ2-2; D might be TRBD1 or TRBD2, each matching 5 bases. Trimming took off 4 bases at V and 0 bases at J, with 30 bases between the two ends. The germline CDR1 and CDR2 sequences are SGHTA and FQGNSA. CDR3 size: 22 residues. CDR3 loop: CASSYTGRRDPDLPANTGELFF. DNA for the CDR3: TGTGCCAGCAGCTATACAGGTCGACGGGACCCTGACCTCCCCGCGAACACCGGGGAGCTGTTTTTT.

This clonotype was found a few times. This sequence joins TRBV3-1 and TRBJ1-5; 10 nucleotides align to TRBD1. CDR1 LGHDT and CDR2 YNNKEL come from the germline V gene (reference sequence). Trimming took 4 bases from V and 4 from J; bases not matched to a gene: 7. This CDR3 has 16 amino acids. The CDR3 nucleotides read TGTGCCAGCAGCCCAACACCGGGACAGGGGAATCAGCCCCAGCATTTT. It codes for CASSPTPGQGNQPQHF.

The sample holds one count of this clonotype. The CDR3 DNA reads as TGTGCCAGCAGCTGGGACAGAGAGACCCAGTACTTC. It codes for CASSWDRETQYF. V and J are TRBV11-2 and TRBJ2-5; TRBD1 matches at 7 bases. V lost 4 bases to trimming and J lost 4 bases; unmatched junction nucleotides: 0. This CDR3 is 12 amino acids long. Germline V CDR1 and CDR2: SGHAT, FQNNGV. The whole variable domain, filled in from reference TRBV11-2 and TRBJ2-5, reads EAGVAQSPRYKIIEKRQSVAFWCNPISGHATLYWYQQILGQGPKLLIQFQNNGVVDDSQLPKDRFSAERLKGVDSTLKIQPAKLEDSAVYLCASSWDRETQYFGPGTRLLVL.

Only a few counts were recorded for this clonotype. This chain links TRBV28 with TRBJ2-7; D is perhaps TRBD1 or TRBD2 (5 bases each). The CDR3 loop spans 15 amino acids. V lost 6 bases to trimming and J lost 0 bases, with 15 bases between them. The germline gives CDR1 MDHEN, CDR2 SYDVKM. CDR3 in amino acids: CASSIDYRSSYEQYF. For the CDR3, the DNA is TGTGCCAGCAGCATCGACTACAGGAGCTCCTACGAGCAGTACTTC.

In its sample, this clonotype was seen a few times. The V and J genes are TRBV19 and TRBJ2-7; TRBD2 matches at 9 bases. Germline V lookup: CDR1 LNHDA, CDR2 SQIVND (reference sequence). V lost 4 bases and J lost 3; bases outside the gene matches: 7. The CDR3 spans 15 residues. In DNA form, the CDR3 reads TGTGCCAGTAGTAAATCTAGCGGGGTGATCTACGAGCAGTACTTC. It specifies CASSKSSGVIYEQYF.

In its sample, this clonotype was seen a few times. V and J are TRBV4-3 and TRBJ2-4; 11 positions agree with TRBD2. The CDR3 spans 16 residues. CDR1 is LGHNA and CDR2 is YSLEER in the germline V gene. V lost 1 base to trimming and J lost 3 bases; unmatched junction nucleotides: 2. CDR3 DNA sequence: TGCGCCAGCAGCCAAGGAACTAGCGGGGGCAAAAACATTCAGTACTTC. Its protein product is CASSQGTSGGKNIQYF.

The genes are TRBV4-3 and TRBJ2-3, with 8 bases lining up with TRBD2. V was clipped by 4 bases and J by 0 bases; unmatched bases: 3. Germline-derived CDR1 and CDR2 are LGHNA and YSLEER. The CDR3 extends over 15 amino acids. The DNA of the CDR3 is TGCGCCAGCAGCCGCGCGGGGGGAAGCACAGATACGCAGTATTTT. Protein product: CASSRAGGSTDTQYF.

This clonotype occurred a few times. The chain uses TRBV28 and TRBJ1-6; D remains ambiguous. This CDR3 spans 16 amino acids. V lost 7 bases, J lost 6 bases, and 19 bases lay in between. The germline V gene has CDR1 MDHEN and CDR2 SYDVKM. The CDR3 sequence: CASTYRYNSANSPLHF. The CDR3 DNA follows: TGTGCCAGCACATACCGATACAACAGTGCTAATTCACCCCTCCACTTT.

The V gene is TRBV7-2, the J gene TRBJ2-3; 7 bases agree with TRBD2. The CDR3 is 17 amino acids. The germline CDR1 and CDR2 sequences are SGHTA and FQGNSA. V lost 0 bases and J lost 2; bases outside the gene matches: 8. The CDR3 is CASSLAFSAGVTDTQYF. CDR3 in DNA: TGTGCCAGCAGCTTAGCGTTTTCGGCGGGAGTCACAGATACGCAGTATTTT.

The gene calls are TRBV5-1 and TRBJ1-1, with 12 bases lining up with TRBD1. CDR3 length: 17 residues. With 4 bases clipped from V and 5 bases from J, the junction kept 12 bases outside the gene matches. Germline-derived CDR1 and CDR2 are SGHRS and YFSETQ. CDR3 in amino acids: CASSQVPGQGARTEAFF. Here the CDR3 DNA reads TGCGCCAGCAGCCAAGTCCCGGGACAGGGGGCGCGGACTGAAGCTTTCTTT.

The gene calls are TRBV4-2 and TRBJ1-2; 10 bases are a match to TRBD1. J gave up 7 bases and V 3 bases, and 11 bases lay outside the gene matches. The CDR3 length is 16 residues. CDR1 is LGHNA, CDR2 YNFKEQ, per germline. CDR3 amino acids: CASSQTPGQGTGGYTF. The CDR3 DNA is TGTGCCAGCAGCCAGACCCCGGGACAGGGGACTGGTGGCTACACCTTC.

CDR3 in amino acids: CSASHRDRDSDTQYF. CDR3 coding DNA: TGCAGTGCTAGTCATCGGGACAGGGATTCAGATACGCAGTATTTT. This chain links TRBV20-1 with TRBJ2-3; 9 bases fit TRBD1. Unmatched junction bases numbered 8, after V lost 3 bases and J lost 4 bases. Germline V gene sequence: CDR1 DFQATT, CDR2 SNEGSKA (reference sequence). This CDR3 has 15 residues.

The rearrangement links TRBV4-2 to TRBJ2-3, with 7 bases fitting TRBD2. The CDR3 spans 18 residues. The V segment lost 0 bases and the J segment 0 bases; nucleotides outside the gene matches: 9. CDR1 is LGHNA, CDR2 YNFKEQ, per germline. Here the CDR3 reads CASSQEAGTWGSTDTQYF. CDR3 in DNA: TGTGCCAGCAGCCAAGAAGCGGGGACCTGGGGTAGCACAGATACGCAGTATTTT.